This entry concerns a single T cell receptor (beta chain). The sample comes from a study of cytomegalovirus exposure and HLA in healthy donors. Germline V lookup: CDR1 SGHVS, CDR2 FQNEAQ. V dropped 5 bases and J dropped 7 bases, with 20 bases sitting between them. The CDR3 runs 16 residues. The study ran its PCR with 60 Vbeta and 13 Jbeta primers. TCRdb's table, derived via immunoSEQ multiplex PCR, lists solely in-frame clones and lacks some. The sample contains about 150,000 clones, about 76% of which appear only once. V usage is TRBV7-8 and J usage is TRBJ1-4; possibly TRBD1 for D (6 bases). The specimen sequenced was PBMCs. The clonotype comes from a woman aged 40 to 55 in good health and CMV-seronegative. In DNA form, the CDR3 reads TGTGCCAGCAGCACAACAACGGACAGCTTGGCTGAAAAACTGTTTTTT. Translating it yields CASSTTTDSLAEKLFF.